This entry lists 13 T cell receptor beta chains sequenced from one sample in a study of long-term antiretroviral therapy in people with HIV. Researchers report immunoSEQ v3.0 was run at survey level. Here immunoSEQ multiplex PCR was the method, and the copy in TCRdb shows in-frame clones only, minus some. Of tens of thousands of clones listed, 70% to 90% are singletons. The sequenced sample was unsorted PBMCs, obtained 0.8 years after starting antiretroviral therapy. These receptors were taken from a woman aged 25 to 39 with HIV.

CDR3 sequence (DNA): TGTGCCAGCAGTTTAGGCCAAGGGACAGGGAATAATTCACCCCTCCACTTT. Protein: CASSLGQGTGNNSPLHF. This chain uses TRBV27 with TRBJ1-6, with 9 bases lining up with TRBD1. The J segment lost 5 bases and the V segment lost 2 bases, leaving 7 bases of the junction unmatched. The length of the CDR3 is 17 residues. The germline gives CDR1 MNHEY, CDR2 SMNVEV (reference sequence).

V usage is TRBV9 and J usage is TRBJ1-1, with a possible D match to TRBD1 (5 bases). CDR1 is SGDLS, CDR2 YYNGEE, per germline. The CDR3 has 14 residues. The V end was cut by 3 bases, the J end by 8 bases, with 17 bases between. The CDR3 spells CASSGGIAKAEAFF. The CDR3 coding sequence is TGTGCCAGCAGCGGGGGGATAGCCAAGGCCGAAGCTTTCTTT. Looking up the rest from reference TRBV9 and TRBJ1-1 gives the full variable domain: DSGVTQTPKHLITATGQRVTLRCSPRSGDLSVYWYQQSLDQGLQFLIQYYNGEERAKGNILERFSAQQFPDLHSELNLSSLELGDSALYFCASSGGIAKAEAFFGQGTRLTVV.

The CDR3 loop is CASSLNLGGYTF. The CDR3 coding sequence is TGTGCCAGCAGCTTGAACCTAGGGGGCTACACCTTC. The chain combines TRBV5-6 with TRBJ1-2; no clear D gene. Germline V lookup: CDR1 SGHDT, CDR2 YYEEEE. The V end lost 1 base, the J end lost 8 bases, and 9 bases lay between the germline ends. The CDR3 consists of 12 residues.

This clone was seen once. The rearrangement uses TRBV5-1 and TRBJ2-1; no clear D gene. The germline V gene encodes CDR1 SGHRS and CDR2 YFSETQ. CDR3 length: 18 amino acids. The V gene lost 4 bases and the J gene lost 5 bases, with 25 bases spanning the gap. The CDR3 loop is CASSPTGWGRMTDNEQFF. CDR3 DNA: TGCGCCAGCAGCCCGACCGGATGGGGTAGAATGACTGACAATGAGCAGTTCTTC.

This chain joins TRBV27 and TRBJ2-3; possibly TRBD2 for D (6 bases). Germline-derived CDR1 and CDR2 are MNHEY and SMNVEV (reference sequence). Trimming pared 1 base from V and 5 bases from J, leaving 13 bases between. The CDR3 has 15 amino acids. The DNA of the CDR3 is TGTGCCAGCAGTTTATGGAACCGGGGGTTAGATACGCAGTATTTT. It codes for CASSLWNRGLDTQYF.

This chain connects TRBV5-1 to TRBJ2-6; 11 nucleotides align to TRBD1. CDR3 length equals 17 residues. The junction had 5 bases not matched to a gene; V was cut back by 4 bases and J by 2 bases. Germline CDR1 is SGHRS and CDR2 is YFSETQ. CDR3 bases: TGCGCCAGCAGCGGGGGACAGGGGGAGGCTGGGGCCAACGTCCTGACTTTC. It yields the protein CASSGGQGEAGANVLTF.

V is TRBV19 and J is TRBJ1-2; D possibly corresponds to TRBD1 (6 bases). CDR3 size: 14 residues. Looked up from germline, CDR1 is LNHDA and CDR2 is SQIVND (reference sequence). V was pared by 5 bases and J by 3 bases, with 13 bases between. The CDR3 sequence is CASSLAGTHYGYTF. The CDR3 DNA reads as TGTGCCAGTAGTCTCGCCGGGACACACTATGGCTACACCTTC.

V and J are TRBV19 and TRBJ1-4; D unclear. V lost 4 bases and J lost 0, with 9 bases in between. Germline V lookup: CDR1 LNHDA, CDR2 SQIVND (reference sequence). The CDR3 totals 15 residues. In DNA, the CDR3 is TGTGCCAGTAGTAGGAATTTTGCAACTAATGAAAAACTGTTTTTT. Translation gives CASSRNFATNEKLFF.

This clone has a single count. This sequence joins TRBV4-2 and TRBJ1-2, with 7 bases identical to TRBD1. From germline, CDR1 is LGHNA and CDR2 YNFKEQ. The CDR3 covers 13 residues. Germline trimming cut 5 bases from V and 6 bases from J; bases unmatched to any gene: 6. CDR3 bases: TGTGCCAGCAGCTATGACAGGGAAGATGGCTACACCTTC. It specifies CASSYDREDGYTF.

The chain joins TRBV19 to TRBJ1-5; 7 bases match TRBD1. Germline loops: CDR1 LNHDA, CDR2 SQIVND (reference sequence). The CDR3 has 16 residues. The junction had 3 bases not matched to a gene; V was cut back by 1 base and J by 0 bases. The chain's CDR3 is CASSIGDSYSNQPQHF. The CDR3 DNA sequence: TGTGCCAGTAGTATAGGGGACAGCTATAGCAATCAGCCCCAGCATTTT.

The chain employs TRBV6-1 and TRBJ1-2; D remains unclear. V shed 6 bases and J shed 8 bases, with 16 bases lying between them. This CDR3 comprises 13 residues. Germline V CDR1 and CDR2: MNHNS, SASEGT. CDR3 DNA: TGTGCCAGCAGGGCGGACGGCTCTAAGGGCTACACCTTC. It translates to CASRADGSKGYTF.

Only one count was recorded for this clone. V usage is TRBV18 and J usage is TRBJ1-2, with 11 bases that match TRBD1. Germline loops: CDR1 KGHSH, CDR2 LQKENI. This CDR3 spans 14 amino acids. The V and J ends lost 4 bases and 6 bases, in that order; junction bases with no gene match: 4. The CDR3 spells CASSLGQGADGYTF. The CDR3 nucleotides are TGTGCCAGCTCACTAGGACAGGGGGCGGATGGCTACACCTTC.

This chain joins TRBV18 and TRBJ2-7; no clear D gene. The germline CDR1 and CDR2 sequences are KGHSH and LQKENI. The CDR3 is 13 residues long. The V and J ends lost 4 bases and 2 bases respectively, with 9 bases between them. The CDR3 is CASSLLGTYEQYF. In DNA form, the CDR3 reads TGTGCCAGCTCACTGTTGGGAACCTACGAGCAGTACTTC.